The clone carrying this TCR beta chain was detected a few times. Its specificity is not known. CDR3 length: 16 residues. Germline-derived CDR1 and CDR2 are MNHEY and SMNVEV (reference sequence). V shed 8 bases, J shed 4 bases, and the junction held 11 bases outside the gene matches. Genomic DNA, serving as template, underwent TCR beta VDJ and CDR3 profiling. TCRdb re-derived calls from the reads in MiXCR, one entry per CDR3 protein. The sample yields 150,000 to 200,000 distinct CDR3 sequences, 55% to 75% seen once. This sample is part of a study of CD8+CD57+ T cells in acquired aplastic anemia. Across the study: As sequenced from healthy donors, CD4+ cells averaged about 9.8 million reads.

Whole-study findings and limits: CD8+ Simpson's diversity did not differ significantly between patients and controls.

This chain joins TRBV27 and TRBJ1-5, with TRBD1 matching 10 bases. The sample taken for sequencing was sorted CD4+, CD8+, or CD8+CD57+ T cells (not recorded which) from PBMCs. This TCR was recovered from a human donor in good health. The CDR3 is CASAPTGQGINQPQHF. The CDR3, as DNA: TGTGCCAGCGCTCCAACGGGACAGGGGATAAATCAGCCCCAGCATTTT.